This T cell receptor (beta chain) was sequenced during a study of vaccination and CD4 T cells after COVID-19. The V gene lost 4 bases and the J gene lost 8 bases, with 14 bases spanning the gap. This CDR3 is 12 amino acids long. Germline V gene data show CDR1 as GTSNPN and CDR2 as SVGIG (reference sequence). Oncomine TCR Beta short-read sequencing was applied to DNA from cultured CD4+ T cells. TCRdb reprocessed the PCR reads via MiXCR and lists one record per CDR3 protein. Of 15,000 to 20,000 distinct CDR3 sequences detected, around 55% appear once; the ten largest clones hold 6.5% to 8.5%. About this clonotype: Its specificity is not known.

The treatment: approximately 11-day PBMC culture with coronavirus spike peptide pools or control peptides (ViraFEST assay). Once peptide pools had expanded antigen-specific T cells, ViraFEST sequenced TCRs. The chain carries TRBV30 and TRBJ1-1, with a tentative D call TRBD1 (5 bases). Sequences were obtained from CD4+ T cells from blood, cultured in vitro. This receptor was obtained from a human donor who had recovered from COVID-19. CDR3 nucleotides: TGTGCCTGGACCCAGGGTGGTCTCGAAGCTTTCTTT. The encoded protein is CAWTQGGLEAFF.